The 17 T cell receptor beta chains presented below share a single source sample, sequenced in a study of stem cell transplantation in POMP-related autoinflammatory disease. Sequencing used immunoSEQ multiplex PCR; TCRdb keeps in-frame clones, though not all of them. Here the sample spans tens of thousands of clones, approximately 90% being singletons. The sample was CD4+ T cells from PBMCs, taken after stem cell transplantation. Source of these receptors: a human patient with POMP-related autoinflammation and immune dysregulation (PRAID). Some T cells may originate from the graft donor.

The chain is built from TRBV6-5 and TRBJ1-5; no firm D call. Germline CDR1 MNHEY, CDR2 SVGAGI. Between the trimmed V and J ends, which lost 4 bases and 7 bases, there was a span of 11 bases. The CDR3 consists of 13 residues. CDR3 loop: CASSFRGTQPQHF. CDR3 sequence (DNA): TGTGCCAGCAGTTTTAGAGGAACACAGCCCCAGCATTTT.

DNA for the CDR3: TGTGCCAGCAGCAACAGGGGGCAGGGAAATCAGCCCCAGCATTTT. Its translation: CASSNRGQGNQPQHF. The V and J genes are TRBV21-1 and TRBJ1-5; the table's D call of TRBD1 was not tested on the DNA. TRBV21-1 is classified as a pseudogene. This CDR3 has 15 amino acids.

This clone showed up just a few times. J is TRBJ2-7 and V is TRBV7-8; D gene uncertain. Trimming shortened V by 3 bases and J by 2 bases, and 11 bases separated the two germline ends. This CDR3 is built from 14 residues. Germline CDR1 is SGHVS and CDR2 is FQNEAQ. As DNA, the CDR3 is TGTGCCAGCAGCTTTGGGCAGGTTGCCTACGAGCAGTACTTC. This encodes CASSFGQVAYEQYF.

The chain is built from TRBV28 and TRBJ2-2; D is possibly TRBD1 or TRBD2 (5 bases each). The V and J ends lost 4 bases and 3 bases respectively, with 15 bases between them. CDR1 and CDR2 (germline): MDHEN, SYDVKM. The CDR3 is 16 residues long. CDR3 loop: CASSSVGVGDTGELFF. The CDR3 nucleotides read TGTGCCAGCAGTTCCGTGGGGGTGGGGGACACCGGGGAGCTGTTTTTT.

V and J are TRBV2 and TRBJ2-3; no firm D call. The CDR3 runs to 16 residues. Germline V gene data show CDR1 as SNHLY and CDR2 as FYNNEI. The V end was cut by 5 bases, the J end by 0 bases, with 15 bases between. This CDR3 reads CASSNPDTSSTDTQYF. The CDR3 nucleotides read TGTGCCAGCAGTAACCCGGATACATCTAGCACAGATACGCAGTATTTT.

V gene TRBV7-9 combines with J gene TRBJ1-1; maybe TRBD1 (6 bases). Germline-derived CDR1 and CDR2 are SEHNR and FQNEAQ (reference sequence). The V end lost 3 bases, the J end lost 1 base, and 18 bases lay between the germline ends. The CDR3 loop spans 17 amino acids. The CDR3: CASSFPGPGHSNTEAFF. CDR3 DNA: TGTGCCAGCAGCTTCCCCGGCCCGGGACACTCGAACACTGAAGCTTTCTTT.

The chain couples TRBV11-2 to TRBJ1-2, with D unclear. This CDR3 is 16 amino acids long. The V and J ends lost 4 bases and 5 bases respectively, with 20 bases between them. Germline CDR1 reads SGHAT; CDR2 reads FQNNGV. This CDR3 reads CASSSWGGEAQYGYTF. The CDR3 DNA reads TGTGCCAGCAGCTCCTGGGGAGGAGAAGCTCAATATGGCTACACCTTC.

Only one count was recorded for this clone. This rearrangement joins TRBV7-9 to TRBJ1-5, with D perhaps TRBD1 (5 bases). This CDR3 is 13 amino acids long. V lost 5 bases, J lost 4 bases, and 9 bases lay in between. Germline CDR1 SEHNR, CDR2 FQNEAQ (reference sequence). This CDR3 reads CASSRGGNQPQHF. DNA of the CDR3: TGTGCCAGCAGCCGGGGCGGTAATCAGCCCCAGCATTTT.

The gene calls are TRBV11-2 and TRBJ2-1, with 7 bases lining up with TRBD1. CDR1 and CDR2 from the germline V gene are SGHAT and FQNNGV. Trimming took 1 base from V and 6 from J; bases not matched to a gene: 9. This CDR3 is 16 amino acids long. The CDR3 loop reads CASSLAPGQWGNEQFF. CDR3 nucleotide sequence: TGTGCCAGCAGCTTAGCCCCGGGACAGTGGGGCAATGAGCAGTTCTTC.

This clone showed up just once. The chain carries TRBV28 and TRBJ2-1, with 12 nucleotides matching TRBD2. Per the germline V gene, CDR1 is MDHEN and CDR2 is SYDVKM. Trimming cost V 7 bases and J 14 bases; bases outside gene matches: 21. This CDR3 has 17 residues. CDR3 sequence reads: CASKGGSLATSGGSKFF. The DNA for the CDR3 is TGTGCCAGCAAAGGGGGGAGCTTGGCGACTAGCGGGGGAAGCAAGTTCTTC.

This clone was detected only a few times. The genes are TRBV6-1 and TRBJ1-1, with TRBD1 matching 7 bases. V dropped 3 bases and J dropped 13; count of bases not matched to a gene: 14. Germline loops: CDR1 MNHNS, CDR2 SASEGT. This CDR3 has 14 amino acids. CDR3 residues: CASSEGTGALDGFF. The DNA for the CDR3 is TGTGCCAGCAGTGAGGGTACAGGGGCCTTGGATGGTTTCTTT.

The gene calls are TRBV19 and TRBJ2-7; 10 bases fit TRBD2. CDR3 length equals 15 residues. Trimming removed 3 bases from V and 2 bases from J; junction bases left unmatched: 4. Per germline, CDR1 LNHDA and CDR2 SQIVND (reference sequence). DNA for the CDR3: TGTGCCAGTAGTATGCGGACTAGCGGTGCCTACGAGCAGTACTTC. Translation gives CASSMRTSGAYEQYF.

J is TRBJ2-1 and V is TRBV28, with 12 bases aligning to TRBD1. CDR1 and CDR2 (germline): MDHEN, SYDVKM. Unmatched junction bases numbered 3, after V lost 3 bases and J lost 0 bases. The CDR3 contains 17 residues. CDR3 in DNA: TGTGCCAGCAGTTTCGGGACAGGGGGCCTCTCCTACAATGAGCAGTTCTTC. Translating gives CASSFGTGGLSYNEQFF.

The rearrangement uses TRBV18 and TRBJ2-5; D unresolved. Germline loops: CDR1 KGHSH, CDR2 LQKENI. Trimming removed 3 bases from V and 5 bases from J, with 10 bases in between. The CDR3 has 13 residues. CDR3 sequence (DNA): TGTGCCAGCTCACCTACTGTCCAGGAGACCCAGTACTTC. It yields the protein CASSPTVQETQYF. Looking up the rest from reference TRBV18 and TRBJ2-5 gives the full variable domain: NAGVMQNPRHLVRRRGQEARLRCSPMKGHSHVYWYRQLPEEGLKFMVYLQKENIIDESGMPKERFSAEFPKEGPSILRIQQVVRGDSAAYFCASSPTVQETQYFGPGTRLLVL.

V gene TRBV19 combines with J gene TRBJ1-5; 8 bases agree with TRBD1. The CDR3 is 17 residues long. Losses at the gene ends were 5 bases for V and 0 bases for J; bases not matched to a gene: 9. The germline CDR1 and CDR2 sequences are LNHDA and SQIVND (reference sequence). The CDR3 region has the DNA TGTGCCAGTAGTCCGCAGGGGGCCCCTTTTAGCAATCAGCCCCAGCATTTT. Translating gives CASSPQGAPFSNQPQHF. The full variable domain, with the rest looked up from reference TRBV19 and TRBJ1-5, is DGGITQSPKYLFRKEGQNVTLSCEQNLNHDAMYWYRQDPGQGLRLIYYSQIVNDFQKGDIAEGYSVSREKKESFPLTVTSAQKNPTAFYLCASSPQGAPFSNQPQHFGDGTRLSIL.

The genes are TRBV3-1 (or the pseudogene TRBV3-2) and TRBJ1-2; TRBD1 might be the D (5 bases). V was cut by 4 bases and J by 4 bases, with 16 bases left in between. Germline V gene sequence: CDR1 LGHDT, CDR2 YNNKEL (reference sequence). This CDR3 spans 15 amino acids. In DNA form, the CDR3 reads TGTGCCAGCAGCCTCCGGACACTTGCAGGCTATGGCTACACCTTC. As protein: CASSLRTLAGYGYTF.

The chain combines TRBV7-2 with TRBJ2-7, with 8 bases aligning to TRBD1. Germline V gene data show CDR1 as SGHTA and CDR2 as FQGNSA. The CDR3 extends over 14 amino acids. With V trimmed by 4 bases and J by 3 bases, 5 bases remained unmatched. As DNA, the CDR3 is TGTGCCAGCAGCTCGCTGGACAGGGTCTACGAGCAGTACTTC. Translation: CASSSLDRVYEQYF.